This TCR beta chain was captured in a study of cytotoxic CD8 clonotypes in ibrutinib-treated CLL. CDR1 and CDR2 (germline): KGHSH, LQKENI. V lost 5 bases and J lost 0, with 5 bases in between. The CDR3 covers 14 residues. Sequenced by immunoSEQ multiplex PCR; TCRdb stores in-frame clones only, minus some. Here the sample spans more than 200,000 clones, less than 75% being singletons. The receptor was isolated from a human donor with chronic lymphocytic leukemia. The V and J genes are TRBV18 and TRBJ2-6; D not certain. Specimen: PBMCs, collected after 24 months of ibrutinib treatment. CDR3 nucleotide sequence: TGTGCCAGCTCATCAGCCTCTGGGGCCAACGTCCTGACTTTC. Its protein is CASSSASGANVLTF.